This T cell receptor beta chain was sequenced in a study of T cells in Graves' hyperthyroidism and ophthalmopathy. Across the whole study: Peripheral blood sampling occurred at initial diagnosis, before any treatment.

The CDR3 regions of TCR beta were amplified from RNA transcripts. Carried out on the TCR CDR3, a first-round RT-PCR used the HTBI primer set. TCRdb independently ran MiXCR on the multiplex PCR reads; one entry per CDR3 protein. The sample records about 380,000 distinct CDR3 sequences, over 11% being singletons. Broader study findings: Also found in blood were most expanded thyroid clonotypes above 0.001.

This clonotype has more than one count but fewer than ten. Antigen unknown. The clonotype comes from a woman in her sixties with Graves' hyperthyroidism. Source material: blood.

The CDR3 reads CASSYREAYQETQYF. CDR3 nucleotide sequence: TGTGCCAGCAGTTACAGGGAAGCTTATCAAGAGACCCAGTACTTC. The chain carries TRBV6-5 and TRBJ2-5, with D unresolved. The germline V gene has CDR1 MNHEY and CDR2 SVGAGI. This CDR3 spans 15 amino acids. The germline V and J ends were trimmed by 2 bases and 2 bases, with 12 bases remaining between them.